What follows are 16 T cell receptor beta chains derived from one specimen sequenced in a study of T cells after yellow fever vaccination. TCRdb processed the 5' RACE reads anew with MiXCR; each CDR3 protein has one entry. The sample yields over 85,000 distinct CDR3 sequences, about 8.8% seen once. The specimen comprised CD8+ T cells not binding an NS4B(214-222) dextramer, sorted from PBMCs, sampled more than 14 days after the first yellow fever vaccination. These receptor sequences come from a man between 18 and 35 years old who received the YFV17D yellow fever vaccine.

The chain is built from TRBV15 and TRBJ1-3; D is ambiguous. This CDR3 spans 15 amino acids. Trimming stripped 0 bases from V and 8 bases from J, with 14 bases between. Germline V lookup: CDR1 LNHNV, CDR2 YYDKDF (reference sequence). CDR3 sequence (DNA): TGTGCCACCAGCAGAGACATTCGAATCGGAGACACCATATATTTT. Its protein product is CATSRDIRIGDTIYF.

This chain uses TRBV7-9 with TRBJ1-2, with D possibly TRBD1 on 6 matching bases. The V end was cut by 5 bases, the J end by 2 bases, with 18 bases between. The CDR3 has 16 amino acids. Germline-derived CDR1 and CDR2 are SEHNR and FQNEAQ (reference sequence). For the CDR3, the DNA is TGTGCCAGCAGCGGAGTTGGAGTAGGGGGAAACTATGGCTACACCTTC. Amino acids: CASSGVGVGGNYGYTF.

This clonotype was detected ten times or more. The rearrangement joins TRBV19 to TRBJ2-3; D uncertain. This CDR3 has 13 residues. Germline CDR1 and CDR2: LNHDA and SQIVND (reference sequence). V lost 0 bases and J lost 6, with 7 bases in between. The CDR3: CASSIDPDDTQYF. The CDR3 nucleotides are TGTGCCAGTAGTATAGATCCCGATGATACGCAGTATTTT.

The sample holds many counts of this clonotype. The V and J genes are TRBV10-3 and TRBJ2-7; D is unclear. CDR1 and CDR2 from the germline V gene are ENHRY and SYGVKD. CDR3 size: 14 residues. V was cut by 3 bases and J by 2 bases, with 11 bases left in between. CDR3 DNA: TGTGCCATCAGTGATAGGGATGGAGCCTACGAGCAGTACTTC. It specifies CAISDRDGAYEQYF.

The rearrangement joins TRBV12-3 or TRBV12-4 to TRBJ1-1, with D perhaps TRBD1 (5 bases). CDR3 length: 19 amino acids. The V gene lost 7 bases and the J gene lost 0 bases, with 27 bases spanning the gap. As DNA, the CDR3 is TGTGCCAGCACCCCGCAATCAGGGAGCGCCACTACCATGAACACTGAAGCTTTCTTT. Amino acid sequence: CASTPQSGSATTMNTEAFF.

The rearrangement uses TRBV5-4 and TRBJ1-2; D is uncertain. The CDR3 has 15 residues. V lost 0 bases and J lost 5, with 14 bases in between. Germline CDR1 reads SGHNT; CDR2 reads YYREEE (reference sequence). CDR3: CASSLGPRRYYGYTF. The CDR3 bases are TGTGCCAGCAGCTTGGGGCCTAGACGGTATTATGGCTACACCTTC.

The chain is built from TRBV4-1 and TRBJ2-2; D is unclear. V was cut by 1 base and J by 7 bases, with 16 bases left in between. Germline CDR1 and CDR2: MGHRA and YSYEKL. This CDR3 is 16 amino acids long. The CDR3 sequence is CASSQAGSILGGELFF. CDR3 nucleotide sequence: TGCGCCAGCAGCCAAGCGGGTAGTATATTGGGCGGGGAGCTGTTTTTT.

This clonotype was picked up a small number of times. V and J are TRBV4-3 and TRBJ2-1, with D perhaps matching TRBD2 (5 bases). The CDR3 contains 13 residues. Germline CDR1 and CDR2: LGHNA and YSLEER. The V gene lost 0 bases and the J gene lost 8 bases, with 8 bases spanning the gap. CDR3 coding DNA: TGCGCCAGCAGCCAAGATTTGGGAGATGAGCAGTTCTTC. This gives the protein CASSQDLGDEQFF.

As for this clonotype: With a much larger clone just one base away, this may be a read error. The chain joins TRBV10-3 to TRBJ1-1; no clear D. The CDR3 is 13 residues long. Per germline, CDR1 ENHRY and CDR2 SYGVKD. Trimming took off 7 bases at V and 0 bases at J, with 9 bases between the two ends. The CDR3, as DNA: TGTGCCATCATGTTAAGTATGAACACTGAAGCTTTCTTT. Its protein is CAIMLSMNTEAFF.

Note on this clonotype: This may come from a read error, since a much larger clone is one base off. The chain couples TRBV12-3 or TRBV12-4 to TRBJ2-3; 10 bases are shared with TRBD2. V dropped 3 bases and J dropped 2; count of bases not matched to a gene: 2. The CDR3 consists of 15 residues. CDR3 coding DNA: TGTGCCAGCAGTTTTAGCGGGGGGATCACAGATACGCAGTATTTT. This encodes CASSFSGGITDTQYF.

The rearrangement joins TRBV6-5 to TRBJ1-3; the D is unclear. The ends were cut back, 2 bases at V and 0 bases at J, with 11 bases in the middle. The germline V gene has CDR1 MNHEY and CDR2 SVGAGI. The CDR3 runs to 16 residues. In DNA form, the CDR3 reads TGTGCCAGCAGTTACCGTCAATCCTACTCTGGAAACACCATATATTTT. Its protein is CASSYRQSYSGNTIYF.

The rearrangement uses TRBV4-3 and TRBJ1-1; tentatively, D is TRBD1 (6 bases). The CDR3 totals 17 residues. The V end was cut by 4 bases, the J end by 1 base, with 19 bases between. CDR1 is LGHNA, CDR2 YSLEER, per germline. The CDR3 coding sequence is TGCGCCAGCAGCCCCCCGCGGGGGCGACGGGGGAACACTGAAGCTTTCTTT. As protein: CASSPPRGRRGNTEAFF.

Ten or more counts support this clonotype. This CDR3 is CSASQQGRYGSPLHF. CDR3 DNA: TGCAGTGCTAGCCAACAGGGACGTTATGGTTCACCCCTCCACTTT. V and J are TRBV20-1 and TRBJ1-6; a possible D gene is TRBD1 (6 bases). V was cut by 3 bases and J by 9 bases, with 18 bases left in between. Germline CDR1 and CDR2: DFQATT and SNEGSKA (reference sequence). The CDR3 extends over 15 amino acids.

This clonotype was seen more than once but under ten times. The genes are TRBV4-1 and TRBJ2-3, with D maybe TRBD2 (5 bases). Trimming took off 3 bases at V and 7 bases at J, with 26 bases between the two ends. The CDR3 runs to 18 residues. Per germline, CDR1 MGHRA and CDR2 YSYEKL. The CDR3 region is CASSQAPRTLSELYTQYF. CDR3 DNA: TGCGCCAGCAGCCAGGCGCCGAGGACTTTATCCGAGCTTTATACGCAGTATTTT.

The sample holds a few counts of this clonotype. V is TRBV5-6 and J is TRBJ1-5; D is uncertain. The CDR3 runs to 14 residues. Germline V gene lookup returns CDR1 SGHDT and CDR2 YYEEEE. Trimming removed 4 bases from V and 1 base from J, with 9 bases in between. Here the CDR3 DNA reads TGTGCCAGCAGCGGGCTAGACAGCAATCAGCCCCAGCATTTT. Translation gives CASSGLDSNQPQHF.

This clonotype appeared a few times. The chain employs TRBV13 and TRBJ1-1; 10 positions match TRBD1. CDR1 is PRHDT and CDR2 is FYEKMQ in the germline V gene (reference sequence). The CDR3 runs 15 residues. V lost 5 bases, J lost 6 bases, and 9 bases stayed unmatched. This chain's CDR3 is CASSPAGQGIAEAFF. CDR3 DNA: TGTGCCAGCAGCCCAGCGGGACAGGGGATCGCTGAAGCTTTCTTT.